Listed here is a single T cell receptor (beta chain). As yet, its antigen is unknown. Trimming cost V 1 base and J 4 bases, with 12 bases left between them. This CDR3 is 15 amino acids long. Germline V gene data show CDR1 as SGHTA and CDR2 as FQGNSA. This record belongs to a study of cytomegalovirus exposure and HLA in healthy donors. Study-wide results and limits: A later analysis linked a missense variant in DCLRE1C to the trimming of TCR beta V and J genes. Judged likely to be a sequencing artifact was a cluster of highly shared sequence variants. TCR association rates varied by HLA locus in a later analysis, with DRB1 highest and HLA-C lowest. What a later analysis showed was that several of the most significant clusters appeared linked to common viral pathogens.

Primers for the PCR totalled 60 Vbeta and 13 Jbeta. TCRdb keeps only in-frame clones here, not all; method: immunoSEQ multiplex PCR. The sample includes 150,000 to 200,000 clones, 65% to 70% of them seen just once. This clonotype was sampled from a young man in good health and CMV-seropositive. Sample: PBMCs. The rearrangement uses TRBV7-2 and TRBJ2-3; possible D gene TRBD2, 6 bases. Written as DNA, the CDR3 is TGTGCCAGCAGCTTAGTGGGGGGAGGTGCAGATACGCAGTATTTT. Encoded protein: CASSLVGGGADTQYF. Full variable domain (missing parts from reference TRBV7-2 and TRBJ2-3): GAGVSQSPSNKVTEKGKDVELRCDPISGHTALYWYRQSLGQGLEFLIYFQGNSAPDKSGLPSDRFSAERTGGSVSTLTIQRTQQEDSAVYLCASSLVGGGADTQYFGPGTRLTVL.